This T cell receptor (beta chain) originates from a study of CD8 T cells in Susac syndrome. CDR3 size: 17 residues. Germline V gene sequence: CDR1 SGHDT, CDR2 YYEEEE. Between the trimmed V and J ends, which lost 0 bases and 0 bases, there was a span of 10 bases. FACS was used to enrich TEMRA cells, whereas the CD8+ and CD4+ T cells were obtained by negative isolation. When the RNA was reverse transcribed, random hexamers were used with an input of roughly 0.5 to 1 ug. TCRdb re-called the immunoSEQ multiplex PCR reads with MiXCR, one entry per CDR3 protein. The sample includes approximately 110,000 distinct CDR3 sequences, over 85% of them seen just once.

The gene calls are TRBV5-6 and TRBJ2-6; D uncertain. Sequenced input: CD8+ T cells from PBMCs. The sequence was collected from a human donor with multiple sclerosis. CDR3 amino acids: CASSLGPNPSGANVLTF. DNA for the CDR3: TGTGCCAGCAGCTTGGGTCCGAACCCCTCTGGGGCCAACGTCCTGACTTTC.